The sequence of this T cell receptor beta chain was determined in a study of blood T cell repertoires in COVID-19. At the level of the study: The study drew acute and convalescent COVID-19 samples from the United States, Italy and Spain. From T cells, B-cell-depleted T cells, or PBMCs came the material, which was cDNA or gDNA.

Method: immunoSEQ multiplex PCR; TCRdb's copy keeps in-frame clones and lacks some. Counted here are 40,000 to 60,000 clones, 65% to 90% occurring once; the ten biggest clones make up approximately 7.7%. CDR3 length equals 16 residues. V lost 4 bases and J lost 4, with 16 bases in between. Germline lookup yields CDR1 LGHNA and CDR2 YSLEER. Sequenced: peripheral blood. The chain has TRBV4-3 and TRBJ2-2; perhaps TRBD1 as D (7 bases). The source is a human donor in a cohort sampled during active COVID-19. DNA of the CDR3: TGCGCCAGCAGCCGAGCAGGGGGGCAAGGCACCGGGGAGCTGTTTTTT. Protein product: CASSRAGGQGTGELFF.